This is a list of T cell receptor beta chains from one sample in a study of control samples from healthy donors and cancer patients. Produced via immunoSEQ multiplex PCR; TCRdb's table is partial and in-frame only. The data contain 120,000 to 150,000 clones, roughly 92% of them singletons. Input material: blood. All receptors derive from a man aged 30 to 39 in good health. Both conserved end residues are part of each CDR3. The D gene is left open where the match is weak. Not all rows give a size; the values are once, few, many and, for expanded clones, a class.

v_call	clone_size	d_call	j_call	cdr3_nt	cdr3_aa
TRBV28	-	-	TRBJ2-5	TGTGCCAGCAGTTCGGACAGTCCCAAGACCCAGTACTTC	CASSSDSPKTQYF
TRBV13	-	-	TRBJ1-1	TGTGCCAGCAGCTTGGAGGGTGGCGTCCCCATGAACACTGAAGCTTTCTTT	CASSLEGGVPMNTEAFF
TRBV7-9	-	TRBD1	TRBJ2-7	TGTGCCAGCAGCCCCCAGGAGACAGGGGGTATAAAGCAGTACTTC	CASSPQETGGIKQYF
TRBV18	-	-	TRBJ2-2	TGTGCCAGCTCACCTCCAAATTCGGGCACCGGGGAGCTGTTTTTT	CASSPPNSGTGELFF
TRBV28	-	-	TRBJ2-7	TGTGCCAGCAGAATTTCGGGGACCGAGCAGTACTTC	CASRISGTEQYF
TRBV28	-	-	TRBJ1-1	TGTGCCAGCATTCCCTCGGCAGATAGGAGCACTGAAGCTTTCTTT	CASIPSADRSTEAFF
TRBV7-8	-	-	TRBJ1-3	TGTGCCAGCAGCTTAAATTACGGAAACACCATATATTTT	CASSLNYGNTIYF
TRBV10-3	-	-	TRBJ2-7	TGTGCCATCAGGAACGAGATAGAGCAGTACTTC	CAIRNEIEQYF
TRBV11-3	few	-	TRBJ2-3	TGTGCCAGCAGCTTAGATCTAGGACGGGGGTCAGATACGCAGTATTTT	CASSLDLGRGSDTQYF
TRBV9	-	-	TRBJ2-3	TGTGCCAGCAGCGGAGGACAGACAGATACGCAGTATTTT	CASSGGQTDTQYF
TRBV12-5	-	TRBD1	TRBJ2-3	TGTGCTAGTGGTTTCCCAGGGGGCAAAGATACGCAGTATTTT	CASGFPGGKDTQYF
TRBV6-6	-	TRBD1	TRBJ1-3	TGTGCCAGCAGACAATCAGGGGGCTCTGGAAACACCATATATTTT	CASRQSGGSGNTIYF
TRBV7-3	-	-	TRBJ1-2	TGTGCCAGCAGCTTCCGCCGGGAGTCCAACTATGGCTACACCTTC	CASSFRRESNYGYTF
TRBV6-5	-	-	TRBJ1-1	TGTGCCAGCAGTTACTCTTCCGGGTCCACTGAAGCTTTCTTT	CASSYSSGSTEAFF
TRBV2	-	-	TRBJ2-7	TGTGCCAGCAGGAAGACAGCAACCTACGAGCAGTACTTC	CASRKTATYEQYF
TRBV7-9	-	TRBD1	TRBJ2-5	TGTGCCAGCAGCTGGGGACAGGGGTTAGGAGAGACCCAGTACTTC	CASSWGQGLGETQYF
TRBV7-9	-	-	TRBJ1-1	TGTGCCAGCAGCCCCTCCCCCCACAGTGGCGGCACTGAAGCTTTCTTT	CASSPSPHSGGTEAFF
TRBV5-6	-	TRBD2	TRBJ2-7	TGTGCCAGCAGCGCTTCGACTAGCGGGAGGGCCGTGTATTTC	CASSASTSGRAVYF
TRBV12-3/TRBV12-4	few	-	TRBJ2-1	TGTGCCAGCAGGGTTTCCAGTGAGCAGTTCTTC	CASRVSSEQFF
TRBV27	-	TRBD1	TRBJ1-2	TGTGCCAGCAGTTTAGATAGACAGGGGTATGGCTACACCTTC	CASSLDRQGYGYTF
TRBV6-6	-	-	TRBJ2-5	TGTGCCAGCAGTTACTCGATGACTAGACAAGAGACCCAGTACTTC	CASSYSMTRQETQYF
TRBV11-2	-	-	TRBJ2-1	TGTGCCAGCAGCCCTTGGAGAGAAGACAATGAGCAGTTCTTC	CASSPWREDNEQFF
TRBV6-2/TRBV6-3	-	TRBD1	TRBJ1-5	TGTGCCAGCAGCCGGGGACAGAGCAATCAGCCCCAGCATTTT	CASSRGQSNQPQHF
TRBV28	-	-	TRBJ2-1	TGTGCCAGCATATCGACATTCTACAATGAGCAGTTCTTC	CASISTFYNEQFF
TRBV2	-	-	TRBJ2-6	TGTGCCAGCCAACGGACGGGGTCCTCTGGGGCCAACGTCCTGACTTTC	CASQRTGSSGANVLTF
TRBV6-5	-	-	TRBJ1-2	TGTGCCAGCACAGGTCGCGGAAATAACTATGGCTACACCTTC	CASTGRGNNYGYTF
TRBV7-9	-	-	TRBJ1-1	TGTGCCAGCAGCAACAGGGAAAACACTGAAGCTTTCTTT	CASSNRENTEAFF
TRBV5-1	-	TRBD1	TRBJ2-1	TGCGCCAGCAGCTTTCAGGGGGCTTTATACAATGAGCAGTTCTTC	CASSFQGALYNEQFF
TRBV7-8	-	-	TRBJ2-1	TGTGCCAGCAGCTACCGGGGGAGCTCCTACAATGAGCAGTTCTTC	CASSYRGSSYNEQFF
TRBV9	-	-	TRBJ1-1	TGTGCCAGCAGCGTCGGGACTAATACTTTCGGGAACACTGAAGCCTTCTTT	CASSVGTNTFGNTEAFF
TRBV28	-	TRBD1	TRBJ2-5	TGTGCCAGCAGCCACGACAGGGGAGAGACCCAGTACTTC	CASSHDRGETQYF